The 25 T cell receptor beta chains below come from one sample, sequenced in a study of T cells after yellow fever vaccination. TCRdb reprocessed the 5' RACE reads via MiXCR and lists one record per CDR3 protein. The sample holds about 340,000 distinct CDR3 sequences, more than 8.5% seen once. The input for sequencing was PBMCs, taken on the day of the first yellow fever vaccination. These receptors originate from a man younger than 30 who received the YFV17D yellow fever vaccine.

V usage is TRBV7-2 and J usage is TRBJ1-4, with TRBD1 as a possible D gene (6 bases). Germline CDR1 reads SGHTA; CDR2 reads FQGNSA. The CDR3 runs 16 residues. V lost 3 bases to trimming and J lost 7 bases, with 18 bases between them. CDR3 nucleotides: TGTGCCAGCAGCTTCCGTTCCCGGGGGGCTGGTGAAAAACTGTTTTTT. It encodes CASSFRSRGAGEKLFF.

The genes are TRBV29-1 and TRBJ2-7; the match to TRBD1 covers 10 bases. Germline CDR1 reads SQVTM; CDR2 reads ANQGSEA. CDR3 size: 14 residues. CDR3 region: CIIGSTGGWGEQYV. The CDR3 region has the DNA TGCATAATTGGGTCGACAGGGGGCTGGGGGGAGCAGTACGTC.

This clonotype showed up just a few times. This chain links TRBV7-2 with TRBJ2-7, with D uncertain. V was pared by 1 base and J by 6 bases, with 10 bases between. CDR3 length: 13 residues. CDR1 and CDR2 from the germline V gene are SGHTA and FQGNSA. The CDR3 spells CASSLEGASEQYF. The DNA for the CDR3 is TGTGCCAGCAGCTTAGAAGGAGCTAGCGAGCAGTACTTC. The complete variable domain, with remaining parts taken from reference TRBV7-2 and TRBJ2-7, reads GAGVSQSPSNKVTEKGKDVELRCDPISGHTALYWYRQSLGQGLEFLIYFQGNSAPDKSGLPSDRFSAERTGGSVSTLTIQRTQQEDSAVYLCASSLEGASEQYFGPGTRLTVT.

This clonotype occurred a few times. V and J are TRBV2 and TRBJ2-1, with TRBD1 matching over 7 bases. CDR1 and CDR2 (germline): SNHLY, FYNNEI. The CDR3 extends over 15 amino acids. Unmatched junction bases numbered 11, after V lost 6 bases and J lost 6 bases. The CDR3 DNA is TGTGCCAGCAGGAGGGACAGTCTCCGACCCAATGAGCAGTTCTTC. Its protein is CASRRDSLRPNEQFF.

This clonotype was seen more than once but under ten times. This chain connects TRBV12-3 or TRBV12-4 to TRBJ1-1, with D unclear. Trimming removed 6 bases at V and 14 bases at J, with 16 bases between. CDR3 length equals 11 residues. The CDR3 region is CASSPSGRRFF. CDR3 nucleotides: TGTGCCAGCAGCCCCAGCGGCAGGAGGTTCTTT.

The sample holds a few counts of this clonotype. V and J are TRBV7-9 and TRBJ2-2; 8 bases are a match to TRBD2. J was trimmed by 7 bases and V by 3 bases; bases with no gene match: 4. Germline V gene lookup returns CDR1 SEHNR and CDR2 FQNEAQ (reference sequence). This CDR3 is built from 14 residues. The CDR3 coding sequence is TGTGCCAGCAGCTTCGCCGGGACTAGCGGGGAGCTGTTTTTT. Amino acid sequence: CASSFAGTSGELFF.

The chain recombines TRBV5-1 with TRBJ1-4; D unclear. Germline lookup yields CDR1 SGHRS and CDR2 YFSETQ. The CDR3 length is 14 residues. The V and J ends lost 4 bases and 3 bases respectively, with 10 bases between them. The CDR3 sequence: CASSQRGSNEKLFF. CDR3 sequence (DNA): TGCGCCAGCAGCCAAAGAGGGTCTAATGAAAAACTGTTTTTT.

This clonotype was detected a few times. The chain employs TRBV4-3 and TRBJ2-3; TRBD2 might be the D (5 bases). This CDR3 is 15 amino acids long. The germline CDR1 and CDR2 sequences are LGHNA and YSLEER. V lost 5 bases to trimming and J lost 3 bases, with 15 bases between them. The chain's CDR3 is CASSSRGLETDTQYF. CDR3 nucleotides: TGCGCCAGCAGCAGCAGAGGGTTAGAGACAGATACGCAGTATTTT.

J is TRBJ1-1 and V is TRBV5-1, with D hard to call. CDR1 is SGHRS and CDR2 is YFSETQ in the germline V gene. The CDR3 extends over 13 amino acids. Trimming stripped 8 bases from V and 2 bases from J, with 13 bases between. CDR3 nucleotide sequence: TGCGCCAGTCAGCCAGGTCCTAACACTGAAGCTTTCTTT. It yields the protein CASQPGPNTEAFF.

The chain combines TRBV7-9 with TRBJ2-3; maybe TRBD2 (5 bases). The length of the CDR3 is 16 residues. Germline V gives CDR1 SEHNR, CDR2 FQNEAQ (reference sequence). Deletions cut 5 bases from V and 2 bases from J, with 17 bases between. CDR3 loop: CASSHSDRTDTDTQYF. CDR3 coding DNA: TGTGCCAGCAGCCACTCAGATCGGACTGACACAGATACGCAGTATTTT.

The chain carries TRBV7-2 and TRBJ1-2; 8 bases align to TRBD1. Germline CDR1 reads SGHTA; CDR2 reads FQGNSA. CDR3 size: 14 residues. The trim removed 1 base at V and 6 bases at J, leaving 4 bases unmatched. CDR3 in DNA: TGTGCCAGCAGCTTAGTGCAGGGGGCGGATGGCTACACCTTC. Residues: CASSLVQGADGYTF.

This clonotype was seen a few times. The V call is TRBV7-2, the J call TRBJ1-3; perhaps TRBD1 as D (6 bases). The CDR3 runs 17 residues. Germline-derived CDR1 and CDR2 are SGHTA and FQGNSA. V was cut by 2 bases and J by 0 bases, with 14 bases left in between. The CDR3 protein is CASSLSQQGLSGNTIYF. The CDR3 bases are TGTGCCAGCAGCTTATCCCAACAGGGTCTCTCTGGAAACACCATATATTTT.

In its sample, this clonotype was seen a few times. The genes are TRBV3-1 and TRBJ2-1; TRBD2 aligns across 7 bases. The V and J ends lost 0 bases and 8 bases, in that order; junction bases with no gene match: 16. The CDR3 is 18 residues long. Germline loops: CDR1 LGHDT, CDR2 YNNKEL (reference sequence). The CDR3 nucleotides read TGTGCCAGCAGCCAAGAGGTCTCGGCTAGCGGCTGGGGCGATGAGCAGTTCTTC. Translated: CASSQEVSASGWGDEQFF.

J is TRBJ2-1 and V is TRBV6-2 or TRBV6-3, with D possibly being TRBD1 or TRBD2 (6 bases each). Between the trimmed V and J ends, which lost 6 bases and 8 bases, there was a span of 14 bases. Looked up from germline, CDR1 is MNHEY and CDR2 is SVGEGT. The CDR3 covers 13 residues. The CDR3 spells CASRTRGVYEQFF. The CDR3 DNA is TGTGCCAGCAGGACTAGGGGGGTCTATGAGCAGTTCTTC.

The rearrangement links TRBV12-3 or TRBV12-4 to TRBJ1-2; D remains unclear. The CDR3 has 15 residues. Trimming stripped 9 bases from V and 2 bases from J, with 19 bases between. The CDR3 spells CASRSPNTENYGYTF. In DNA form, the CDR3 reads TGTGCCAGTCGGAGTCCTAATACAGAAAACTATGGCTACACCTTC.

This clonotype was picked up many times. The chain joins TRBV11-2 to TRBJ2-1, with 7 bases matching TRBD2. Looked up from germline, CDR1 is SGHAT and CDR2 is FQNNGV. V lost 5 bases and J lost 2; bases outside the gene matches: 6. This CDR3 region has 15 residues. CDR3 coding DNA: TGTGCCAGCAGCAGCGGGGCCCGGACCTACAATGAGCAGTTCTTC. This encodes CASSSGARTYNEQFF.

For the CDR3, the DNA is TGTGCCAGCAGCCCACGCGGCCTAAATAGCAATCAGCCCCAGCATTTT. Encoded protein: CASSPRGLNSNQPQHF. The chain has TRBV5-5 and TRBJ1-5; D call uncertain. The germline gives CDR1 SGHKS, CDR2 YYEKEE (reference sequence). Trimming left V 4 bases short and J 0 bases short, with 14 bases between. This CDR3 comprises 16 residues.

V gene TRBV6-1 combines with J gene TRBJ1-1; D remains unclear. V lost 4 bases, J lost 8 bases, and 14 bases lay in between. Looked up from germline, CDR1 is MNHNS and CDR2 is SASEGT. The length of the CDR3 is 13 residues. The CDR3 sequence: CASSARSAVEAFF. CDR3 coding DNA: TGTGCCAGCAGTGCCCGTTCTGCGGTCGAAGCTTTCTTT.

This clonotype was recorded at least ten times. V usage is TRBV29-1 and J usage is TRBJ2-7; perhaps TRBD1 as D (5 bases). Per the germline V gene, CDR1 is SQVTM and CDR2 is ANQGSEA. The ends were cut back, 4 bases at V and 3 bases at J, with 13 bases in the middle. CDR3 size: 13 residues. CDR3: CSVAPGINYEQYF. The CDR3 DNA is TGCAGCGTTGCGCCAGGGATCAACTACGAGCAGTACTTC.

There are a few counts of this clonotype. This chain links TRBV7-3 with TRBJ2-5, with 8 bases aligning to TRBD2. CDR1 SGHTA and CDR2 FQGTGA come from the germline V gene. V lost 5 bases and J lost 5; bases outside the gene matches: 10. The CDR3 loop spans 15 amino acids. The CDR3 DNA reads TGTGCCAGCAGCCCCCGGGCGGGGGGCGGGGAGACCCAGTACTTC. Translation: CASSPRAGGGETQYF.

This clonotype was counted a few times. This chain connects TRBV24-1 to TRBJ2-2, with D uncertain. Trimming cost V 5 bases and J 4 bases, with 7 bases left between them. This CDR3 region has 13 residues. CDR1 is KGHDR, CDR2 SFDVKD, per germline. CDR3 loop: CATSGDITGELFF. The CDR3 DNA sequence: TGTGCCACCAGTGGAGACATCACCGGGGAGCTGTTTTTT.

This clonotype was observed a few times. This sequence joins TRBV14 and TRBJ2-3; 9 bases map to TRBD1. J lost 2 bases, V lost 0 bases, and 9 bases had no gene match. This CDR3 contains 18 residues. CDR1 is SGHDN, CDR2 FVKESK, per germline. The DNA of the CDR3 is TGTGCCAGCAGCCAAGATCCCACGGGACAGGGTTTCACAGATACGCAGTATTTT. This codes for CASSQDPTGQGFTDTQYF.

The gene calls are TRBV6-5 and TRBJ2-7; tentatively, D is TRBD1 or TRBD2 (5 bases each). The CDR3 sequence is 12 residues long. V was pared by 4 bases and J by 6 bases, with 10 bases between. Germline CDR1 MNHEY, CDR2 SVGAGI. The CDR3 DNA sequence: TGTGCCAGCAGTTTGGGACCCTCCGAGCAGTACTTC. Translating gives CASSLGPSEQYF.

This clonotype was counted ten times or more. The J gene is TRBJ2-2, the V gene TRBV7-9; no clear D. There are 12 residues in the CDR3. Per the germline V gene, CDR1 is SEHNR and CDR2 is FQNEAQ (reference sequence). The germline V and J ends were trimmed by 5 bases and 7 bases, with 8 bases remaining between them. The CDR3 reads CASSPPGGELFF. CDR3 bases: TGTGCCAGCAGCCCCCCCGGCGGGGAGCTGTTTTTT.

There are a few counts of this clonotype. The J gene is TRBJ1-2, the V gene TRBV7-2; 7 bases align to TRBD1. The germline V gene has CDR1 SGHTA and CDR2 FQGNSA. Unmatched junction bases numbered 7, after V lost 1 base and J lost 8 bases. The CDR3 spans 14 residues. CDR3: CASSLVGTVTGYTF. Written as DNA, the CDR3 is TGTGCCAGCAGCTTAGTCGGGACAGTGACGGGCTACACCTTC.